The 29 T cell receptor beta chains below all came from one sample that was sequenced in a study of T cells in Graves' hyperthyroidism and ophthalmopathy. The TCR beta CDR3 regions underwent amplification using RNA transcripts as the source. During a first-round RT-PCR of the TCR CDR3, the HTBI primer set was used. MiXCR was run by TCRdb on the multiplex PCR reads, yielding one entry per CDR3 protein. The sample consists of 400,000 to 500,000 distinct CDR3 sequences, 14% to 15% of them appearing once. The sequenced material came from blood. The source of these receptors is a man aged 18 to 30 with Graves' ophthalmopathy.

The V call is TRBV12-5, the J call TRBJ1-1; D might be TRBD1 (6 bases). Germline V lookup: CDR1 LGHNT, CDR2 FRNRAP. The CDR3 has 15 amino acids. Trimming took 2 bases from V and 0 from J, leaving 10 bases between them. The CDR3 reads CASGLTRDMNTEAFF. The CDR3 DNA reads as TGTGCTAGTGGTTTGACCCGGGACATGAACACTGAAGCTTTCTTT.

The gene calls are TRBV14 and TRBJ1-6; D uncertain. Per the germline V gene, CDR1 is SGHDN and CDR2 is FVKESK. V was pared by 4 bases and J by 5 bases, with 9 bases between. This CDR3 has 14 amino acids. CDR3 residues: CASSLRLDNSPLHF. The CDR3 nucleotides read TGTGCCAGCAGCCTCAGGCTTGATAATTCACCCCTCCACTTT. The full variable domain, its missing parts supplied by reference TRBV14 and TRBJ1-6, is EAGVTQFPSHSVIEKGQTVTLRCDPISGHDNLYWYRRVMGKEIKFLLHFVKESKQDESGMPNNRFLAERTGGTYSTLKVQPAELEDSGVYFCASSLRLDNSPLHFGNGTRLTVT.

This clonotype was detected ten times or more. This chain connects TRBV10-3 to TRBJ1-2, with 11 bases aligning to TRBD1. With V trimmed by 2 bases and J by 8 bases, 7 bases remained unmatched. The germline V gene encodes CDR1 ENHRY and CDR2 SYGVKD. CDR3 length equals 15 residues. The CDR3, as DNA: TGTGCCATCAGTGAGCTATGGACAGGGGGCGACGGCTACACCTTC. Translation: CAISELWTGGDGYTF.

In its sample, this clonotype was seen many times. J is TRBJ2-7 and V is TRBV20-1, with D perhaps matching TRBD2 (6 bases). V lost 1 base and J lost 0, with 10 bases in between. Germline CDR1 DFQATT, CDR2 SNEGSKA (reference sequence). The CDR3 length is 14 residues. The CDR3: CSARAPGDSYEQYF. The CDR3 region has the DNA TGCAGTGCTAGAGCCCCGGGGGACTCCTACGAGCAGTACTTC.

A note on this clonotype: The conserved closing phenylalanine or tryptophan is absent in this CDR3, likely reflecting a read error. V and J are TRBV5-6 and TRBJ1-5; 8 nucleotides align to TRBD1. This CDR3 contains 18 residues. V lost 1 base, J lost 2 bases, and 11 bases stayed unmatched. In germline, CDR1 is SGHDT, CDR2 YYEEEE. CDR3 protein: CASSLPLAGGKGNQPQHS. The DNA for the CDR3 is TGTGCCAGCAGCTTGCCGCTCGCAGGGGGCAAGGGCAATCAGCCCCAGCATTCT.

This clonotype was found many times. The J gene is TRBJ2-1, the V gene TRBV7-8; D possibly corresponds to TRBD1 (6 bases). Trimming cost V 1 base and J 4 bases, with 11 bases left between them. This CDR3 spans 15 amino acids. The V gene's germline CDR1 is SGHVS and CDR2 FQNEAQ. As DNA, the CDR3 is TGTGCCAGCAGCTTAGTGGGGACAACGTACAATGAGCAGTTCTTC. This codes for CASSLVGTTYNEQFF.

This clonotype was counted at least ten times. The chain recombines TRBV12-3 or TRBV12-4 with TRBJ2-7; D perhaps matches TRBD1 (6 bases). Deletions cut 3 bases from V and 3 bases from J, with 12 bases between. The CDR3 spans 14 residues. The CDR3 sequence is CASSFGTRFYEQYF. The CDR3 nucleotides read TGTGCCAGCAGTTTCGGGACACGGTTCTACGAGCAGTACTTC.

The table lists this clonotype with many counts. V is TRBV5-1 and J is TRBJ2-1, with 7 bases lining up with TRBD2. Germline loops: CDR1 SGHRS, CDR2 YFSETQ. The length of the CDR3 is 13 residues. V was pared by 5 bases and J by 9 bases, with 8 bases of the junction left unmatched. In nucleotides, the CDR3 is TGCGCCAGCAGTGCTGCGGGAGAGTTTGAGCAGTTCTTC. Residues: CASSAAGEFEQFF.

This clonotype has ten or more counts. V gene TRBV7-9 combines with J gene TRBJ1-1, with D unresolved. Germline-derived CDR1 and CDR2 are SEHNR and FQNEAQ (reference sequence). Trimming took 1 base from V and 5 from J, leaving 20 bases between them. The CDR3 runs to 17 residues. As DNA, the CDR3 is TGTGCCAGCAGCTTAGGAGCAGGAACCATGATGAGGACTGAAGCTTTCTTT. Translating it yields CASSLGAGTMMRTEAFF. Drawing the rest from reference TRBV7-9 and TRBJ1-1, the complete variable domain is DTGVSQNPRHKITKRGQNVTFRCDPISEHNRLYWYRQTLGQGPEFLTYFQNEAQLEKSRLLSDRFSAERPKGSFSTLEIQRTEQGDSAMYLCASSLGAGTMMRTEAFFGQGTRLTVV.

This clonotype was recorded many times. The J gene is TRBJ2-3, the V gene TRBV7-9, with D possibly TRBD2 on 5 matching bases. V dropped 1 base and J dropped 10 bases, with 15 bases sitting between them. Germline CDR1 SEHNR, CDR2 FQNEAQ (reference sequence). The CDR3 is made up of 14 amino acids. CDR3 sequence (DNA): TGTGCCAGCAGCTTAGACGACCTGCACGGGGCGCAGTATTTT. This codes for CASSLDDLHGAQYF.

This clonotype showed up just a few times. This sequence joins TRBV5-4 and TRBJ1-1, with 9 bases that match TRBD1. V was pared by 2 bases and J by 6 bases, with 2 bases of the junction left unmatched. Germline V gene lookup returns CDR1 SGHNT and CDR2 YYREEE (reference sequence). The CDR3 loop spans 13 amino acids. This chain's CDR3 is CASSLQGAAEAFF. CDR3 DNA: TGTGCCAGCAGCTTACAGGGGGCGGCTGAAGCTTTCTTT.

The V gene is TRBV2, the J gene TRBJ2-2; possibly TRBD1 or TRBD2 for D (5 bases each). Trimming removed 2 bases at V and 4 bases at J, with 14 bases between. Germline V gene data show CDR1 as SNHLY and CDR2 as FYNNEI. This CDR3 spans 16 amino acids. The CDR3 DNA sequence: TGTGCCAGCAGTGAAAGTTGGGGGACGGCCACCGGGGAGCTGTTTTTT. Its protein is CASSESWGTATGELFF.

This clonotype was recorded at least ten times. V and J are TRBV6-1 and TRBJ1-5, with a tentative D call TRBD1 (6 bases). The V end was cut by 5 bases, the J end by 4 bases, with 18 bases between. In germline, CDR1 is MNHNS, CDR2 SASEGT. The CDR3 spans 16 residues. In nucleotides, the CDR3 is TGTGCCAGCAGTAGGTTAGGACAGCAAAAAAATCAGCCCCAGCATTTT. It encodes CASSRLGQQKNQPQHF.

V gene TRBV24-1 combines with J gene TRBJ2-5; TRBD1 aligns across 8 bases. Germline V gene sequence: CDR1 KGHDR, CDR2 SFDVKD. V lost 5 bases and J lost 2; bases outside the gene matches: 6. The CDR3 loop spans 15 amino acids. Written as DNA, the CDR3 is TGTGCCACCAGTGGAGGACAGGGTGTACAAGAGACCCAGTACTTC. It is translated as CATSGGQGVQETQYF.

V is TRBV5-4 and J is TRBJ2-2; 7 bases map to TRBD1. The CDR3 is 15 residues long. Germline lookup yields CDR1 SGHNT and CDR2 YYREEE (reference sequence). The ends lost 4 bases at V and 5 bases at J; junction bases unmatched: 8. This CDR3 is CASSTQGVGTGELFF. CDR3 coding DNA: TGTGCCAGCAGCACCCAGGGGGTAGGGACCGGGGAGCTGTTTTTT.

This clonotype was counted a few times. The rearrangement joins TRBV24-1 to TRBJ2-7; 9 nucleotides align to TRBD2. V trimming: 9 bases; J trimming: 3 bases; junction bases outside the gene matches: 8. The germline CDR1 and CDR2 sequences are KGHDR and SFDVKD. CDR3 size: 14 residues. CDR3 in DNA: TGTGCCACCTCCCCAGCGGGAGGTATCTACGAGCAGTACTTC. Translation: CATSPAGGIYEQYF.

This clonotype was detected ten times or more. The chain carries TRBV20-1 and TRBJ2-5; D gene unclear. In germline, CDR1 is DFQATT, CDR2 SNEGSKA (reference sequence). The CDR3 runs to 12 residues. The V gene lost 0 bases and the J gene lost 5 bases, with 7 bases spanning the gap. This chain's CDR3 is CSAREVPETQYF. CDR3 DNA sequence: TGCAGTGCTAGAGAAGTCCCGGAGACCCAGTACTTC.

This clonotype was detected many times. The rearrangement uses TRBV2 and TRBJ2-5; the match to TRBD1 covers 8 bases. V was clipped by 6 bases and J by 2 bases; unmatched bases: 8. CDR1 SNHLY and CDR2 FYNNEI come from the germline V gene. The length of the CDR3 is 15 residues. In nucleotides, the CDR3 is TGTGCCAGCAGGGCCCCCGGGACAGGACAAGAGACCCAGTACTTC. Translating gives CASRAPGTGQETQYF.

The chain is built from TRBV6-4 and TRBJ2-7; 7 positions match TRBD1. The CDR3 runs to 13 residues. Germline V gene lookup returns CDR1 MRHNA and CDR2 SNTAGT. The junction had 4 bases not matched to a gene; V was cut back by 2 bases and J by 6 bases. CDR3 DNA: TGTGCCAGCAGTGACCGGGCAGGGGGCGAGCAGTACTTC. It is translated as CASSDRAGGEQYF.

The chain has TRBV13 and TRBJ2-1, with 12 nucleotides matching TRBD2. Germline CDR1 and CDR2: PRHDT and FYEKMQ (reference sequence). J was trimmed by 8 bases and V by 5 bases; bases with no gene match: 7. The CDR3 is 15 amino acids. CDR3 loop: CASSLAGGPKDEQFF. CDR3 nucleotides: TGTGCCAGCAGCCTAGCGGGAGGGCCTAAAGATGAGCAGTTCTTC.

This clonotype has at least ten counts. V is TRBV3-1 and J is TRBJ1-1; D call uncertain. The CDR3 is made up of 13 amino acids. CDR1 and CDR2 (germline): LGHDT, YNNKEL (reference sequence). V lost 5 bases, J lost 5 bases, and 12 bases lay in between. This chain's CDR3 is CASSNPLGTEAFF. The CDR3 DNA sequence: TGTGCCAGCAGCAACCCTCTGGGGACTGAAGCTTTCTTT.

V gene TRBV10-1 combines with J gene TRBJ2-2; D is unresolved. The CDR3 totals 16 residues. Germline loops: CDR1 WNHNN, CDR2 SYGVQD (reference sequence). The V end lost 0 bases, the J end lost 1 base, and 9 bases lay between the germline ends. CDR3 nucleotide sequence: TGCGCCAGCAGTGAGTCGTTCACATGGAACACCGGGGAGCTGTTTTTT. It is translated as CASSESFTWNTGELFF.

To note about this clonotype: A read error may be the cause here, since a much bigger clone is one base away. The genes are TRBV3-1 and TRBJ2-7, with D unclear. Germline values: CDR1 LGHDT, CDR2 YNNKEL (reference sequence). CDR3 length: 14 amino acids. CDR3 nucleotides: TGTGCCAGCAGCCAACAGTGGGCTTCCTACGAGCAGCACTTC. It translates to CASSQQWASYEQHF.

This clonotype was found many times. The rearrangement joins TRBV3-1 to TRBJ1-5, with 9 nucleotides matching TRBD1. Germline-derived CDR1 and CDR2 are LGHDT and YNNKEL (reference sequence). V gave up 2 bases and J gave up 5 bases; unmatched junction bases: 7. The CDR3 consists of 16 residues. The CDR3 DNA sequence: TGTGCCAGCAGCCAATCGGGACAGGGAGTTTATCAGCCCCAGCATTTT. Protein product: CASSQSGQGVYQPQHF.

This clonotype has at least ten counts. The chain has TRBV7-8 and TRBJ1-5; no clear D gene. Looked up from germline, CDR1 is SGHVS and CDR2 is FQNEAQ. The V end lost 1 base, the J end lost 4 bases, and 26 bases lay between the germline ends. This CDR3 contains 20 residues. The CDR3 DNA reads as TGTGCCAGCAGCTTAGACCGTCCCTACGCGACCCGGAAAAGTAATCAGCCCCAGCATTTT. Translation: CASSLDRPYATRKSNQPQHF.

The table lists this clonotype with a few counts. The chain has TRBV15 and TRBJ2-7, with TRBD2 as a possible D gene (5 bases). V lost 3 bases and J lost 4, with 13 bases in between. The CDR3 is 14 amino acids. Germline CDR1 is LNHNV and CDR2 is YYDKDF (reference sequence). CDR3 protein: CATSSAASQYEQYF. CDR3 nucleotides: TGTGCCACCAGCAGCGCGGCTAGCCAGTACGAGCAGTACTTC. Full variable domain (remainder filled in from reference TRBV15 and TRBJ2-7): DAMVIQNPRYQVTQFGKPVTLSCSQTLNHNVMYWYQQKSSQAPKLLFHYYDKDFNNEADTPDNFQSRRPNTSFCFLDIRSPGLGDTAMYLCATSSAASQYEQYFGPGTRLTVT.

This clonotype was counted at least ten times. The J gene is TRBJ2-5, the V gene TRBV10-3, with 16 nucleotides matching TRBD2. The junction had 11 bases not matched to a gene; V was cut back by 5 bases and J by 2 bases. Germline V gene lookup returns CDR1 ENHRY and CDR2 SYGVKD. The CDR3 has 19 amino acids. The CDR3 loop reads CAISRGLAGGPVSQETQYF. Written as DNA, the CDR3 is TGTGCCATCAGTAGGGGACTAGCGGGAGGGCCCGTCTCGCAAGAGACCCAGTACTTC.

This clonotype showed up many times. This chain links TRBV7-9 with TRBJ2-2; TRBD2 is a possible D gene (5 bases). Germline CDR1 is SEHNR and CDR2 is FQNEAQ (reference sequence). Trimming removed 0 bases from V and 4 bases from J, with 9 bases in between. This CDR3 is 15 amino acids long. CDR3 DNA sequence: TGTGCCAGCAGCTTAGCGGGAGCGGCCACCGGGGAGCTGTTTTTT. It yields the protein CASSLAGAATGELFF.

On this clonotype itself: A read error is possible here, since a much larger clone lies one base away. The V call is TRBV27, the J call TRBJ2-1, with 12 bases matching TRBD2. The ends lost 11 bases at V and 9 bases at J; junction bases unmatched: 11. The germline V gene encodes CDR1 MNHEY and CDR2 SMNVEV (reference sequence). The CDR3 runs to 14 residues. The CDR3 sequence: CAGNRLAGVSEQFF. The CDR3, as DNA: TGTGCCGGCAACCGACTAGCGGGAGTTAGTGAGCAGTTCTTC.